This TCR beta chain originates from a study of response to subunit inactivated influenza vaccine (dated by TCRdb to 2016 to 2019). A note on the overall study: To follow how T cells responded to a trivalent subunit inactivated influenza vaccine, the researchers relied on deep quantitative profiling of the T cell receptor repertoire.

Library generation was performed with RT-PCR. The data were produced on an Illumina HiSeq 2500. TCRdb reran the public reads through fastp at Q25 and MiXCR, keeping productive beta chains. Each CDR3 protein gets just one entry, which takes the most common genes and DNA from the rows behind it. The sample table contains hundreds of thousands of distinct CDR3 sequences; only one count was recorded for about 25% of them. The top ten constitute approximately 1.9% of the sample. Points the paper makes about the study in general: It was suggested by the authors that each seasonal influenza vaccination may recruit only a limited number of new T cells.

A word on this clonotype: The specificity of this receptor is unknown. Per-nucleotide qualities are absent, and no much larger clonotype sits a single base away.

V loses 4 bases of germline sequence and J loses 6 bases, and the interval between the two ends is 19 bases. Including cysteine and phenylalanine, the CDR3 has 16 amino acids. Of all the DNA, just the CDR3 is kept, 48 bases in frame from base 1. The rearranged chain carries TRBV12-3 or TRBV12-4 and TRBJ2-1; the D gene could be TRBD1 or TRBD2, each one agreeing over 6 bases. This specimen was CD4+ T cells sorted from PBMCs, taken roughly 5 days after vaccination. The origin of this receptor is a man aged 45-65 years who received an inactivated influenza vaccine. Donor details come from another sample of the same person, matched by shared clones. The DNA sequence is TGTGCCAGCAGTTCGCGACAGGTTGGGAGGCTCAATGAGCAGTTCTTC. This translates into CASSSRQVGRLNEQFF.